The source of this T cell receptor (beta chain) is a study of blood T cell repertoires in COVID-19. V dropped 3 bases and J dropped 3; count of bases not matched to a gene: 7. CDR1 and CDR2 (germline): SGDLS, YYNGEE. The CDR3 runs 15 residues. Measured with immunoSEQ multiplex PCR; TCRdb has only the in-frame clones, and not every one. The sample comprises more than 250,000 clones, around 78% of which are singletons, and 3.5% to 5.5% rests with the top ten. This receptor was taken from a man aged 55 to 70 who had recovered from COVID-19. V is TRBV9 and J is TRBJ2-7, with 9 bases lining up with TRBD1. Sequencing input: peripheral blood. The CDR3: CASSAMADRGYEQYF. CDR3 nucleotides: TGTGCCAGCAGCGCCATGGCGGACAGGGGCTACGAGCAGTACTTC.